The T cell receptor (beta chain) described here comes from a study of CD8+CD57+ T cells in acquired aplastic anemia. The wider study: DNA recovered from sorted CD4+ and CD8+ cells had a mean of about 3.5 ug.

The template for TCR beta VDJ and CDR3 sequence profiling was genomic DNA. From the reads, TCRdb called clonotypes with MiXCR, one entry per CDR3 protein. The table includes 200,000 to 300,000 distinct CDR3 sequences, approximately 80% detected once. Patients chosen for sequencing had CD8+CD57+ cells that had expanded, as shown by flow cytometry. Trimming removed 0 bases from V and 9 bases from J, with 15 bases in between. Per the germline V gene, CDR1 is SGHDT and CDR2 is YYEEEE. The CDR3 totals 14 residues. This TCR derives from a human donor with aplastic anemia. The sample taken for sequencing was sorted CD4+, CD8+, or CD8+CD57+ T cells (not recorded which) from PBMCs. This sequence joins TRBV5-6 and TRBJ1-2; unclear D gene. CDR3 in amino acids: CASSLEKGYLRYTF. In nucleotides, the CDR3 is TGTGCCAGCAGCTTGGAGAAGGGTTATCTCCGCTACACCTTC.